The 25 T cell receptor beta chains presented below share a single source sample, sequenced in a study of monozygotic twins with inflammatory bowel disease. TCRdb reanalyzed the 5' RACE reads, giving one entry per CDR3 protein sequence and no DNA. The sample features 200,000 to 250,000 distinct CDR3 sequences, with approximately 1.6% in its top ten. The sequencing sample was made of blood. The receptors were sampled from a human donor with ulcerative colitis or Crohn's disease, or a healthy co-twin of an affected twin (not recorded which).

The chain uses TRBV5-1 and TRBJ2-7; with no DNA, the TCRdb D assignment of TRBD2 cannot be verified. Germline CDR1 and CDR2: SGHRS and YFSETQ. CDR3 length equals 15 residues. CDR3 loop: CASSLRTSQTYEQYF.

The chain carries TRBV4-1 and TRBJ1-5; TCRdb lists TRBD1, though no DNA is available to test this call. Germline V gives CDR1 MGHRA, CDR2 YSYEKL. The CDR3 length is 15 residues. The CDR3 spells CASSQWGAANQPQHF.

The J gene is TRBJ1-2, the V gene TRBV5-1; TCRdb indicates TRBD1, and absent DNA this call remains unverified. CDR3 length equals 15 residues. From germline, CDR1 is SGHRS and CDR2 YFSETQ. CDR3 protein: CASSTRDWGGYGYTF. Filled out from reference TRBV5-1 and TRBJ1-2, the complete variable domain reads KAGVTQTPRYLIKTRGQQVTLSCSPISGHRSVSWYQQTPGQGLQFLFEYFSETQRNKGNFPGRFSGRQFSNSRSEMNVSTLELGDSALYLCASSTRDWGGYGYTFGSGTRLTVV.

This chain uses TRBV11-3 with TRBJ2-3; absent DNA, TCRdb's TRBD1 call cannot be checked. This CDR3 spans 15 amino acids. Per the germline V gene, CDR1 is SGHNT and CDR2 is YENEEA. This chain's CDR3 is CASSRGEPFEDTQYF.

The chain employs TRBV5-1 and TRBJ1-1. CDR3 length: 13 residues. CDR1 and CDR2 (germline): SGHRS, YFSETQ. The CDR3 is CASTYGGDTEAFF.

This rearrangement joins TRBV15 to TRBJ1-5. This CDR3 comprises 18 residues. CDR1 LNHNV and CDR2 YYDKDF come from the germline V gene (reference sequence). The CDR3 sequence is CATSPRRGGVDSNQPQHF.

The chain uses TRBV20-1 and TRBJ2-5. The CDR3 consists of 11 residues. Germline-derived CDR1 and CDR2 are DFQATT and SNEGSKA (reference sequence). This CDR3 reads CSASIRETQYF.

The gene calls are TRBV7-2 and TRBJ1-2; the TRBD1 assignment by TCRdb is unverifiable without DNA. The CDR3 consists of 16 residues. Germline assignment: CDR1 SGHTA and CDR2 FQGNSA. The CDR3: CASSSVGQGEVYRYTF.

The V call is TRBV7-2, the J call TRBJ1-5. The CDR3 has 13 residues. Germline V CDR1 and CDR2: SGHTA, FQGNSA. The CDR3 protein is CASSAYSNQPQHF.

This rearrangement joins TRBV2 to TRBJ1-5; TCRdb gives TRBD1 as the D gene, but with no DNA this cannot be confirmed. The CDR3 runs to 17 residues. The germline CDR1 and CDR2 sequences are SNHLY and FYNNEI. The CDR3 region is CASSVHLPSGVYQPQHF.

The chain couples TRBV2 to TRBJ2-3; TCRdb indicates TRBD1, and absent DNA this call remains unverified. Germline V CDR1 and CDR2: SNHLY, FYNNEI. This CDR3 has 12 amino acids. The CDR3 here is CASRAPGLPGYF. Drawing the rest from reference TRBV2 and TRBJ2-3, the complete variable domain is EPEVTQTPSHQVTQMGQEVILRCVPISNHLYFYWYRQILGQKVEFLVSFYNNEISEKSEIFDDQFSVERPDGSNFTLKIRSTKLEDSAMYFCASRAPGLPGYFGPGTRLTVL.

The chain uses TRBV7-8 and TRBJ2-7. The CDR3 runs 13 residues. The germline CDR1 and CDR2 sequences are SGHVS and FQNEAQ. The CDR3 region is CASSPHLSYEQYF. Using reference TRBV7-8 and TRBJ2-7 for the parts outside the CDR3, the full variable domain is GAGVSQSPRYKVAKRGQDVALRCDPISGHVSLFWYQQALGQGPEFLTYFQNEAQLDKSGLPSDRFFAERPEGSVSTLKIQRTQQEDSAVYLCASSPHLSYEQYFGPGTRLTVT.

The chain joins TRBV5-1 to TRBJ1-2; the D call from TCRdb, TRBD1, cannot be confirmed without DNA. Germline assignment: CDR1 SGHRS and CDR2 YFSETQ. CDR3 length equals 14 residues. CDR3 loop: CASSATGGPYGYTF. Full variable domain (remainder filled in from reference TRBV5-1 and TRBJ1-2): KAGVTQTPRYLIKTRGQQVTLSCSPISGHRSVSWYQQTPGQGLQFLFEYFSETQRNKGNFPGRFSGRQFSNSRSEMNVSTLELGDSALYLCASSATGGPYGYTFGSGTRLTVV.

V is TRBV6-5 and J is TRBJ2-2. The V gene's germline CDR1 is MNHEY and CDR2 SVGAGI. The CDR3 is made up of 12 amino acids. The CDR3 sequence is CASGTNTGELFF.

This chain connects TRBV11-2 to TRBJ2-7. Germline-derived CDR1 and CDR2 are SGHAT and FQNNGV. The CDR3 sequence is 13 residues long. The CDR3 loop is CASSLGETYEQYF.

This rearrangement joins TRBV29-1 to TRBJ2-3; TCRdb designates TRBD1, a call that cannot be tested without DNA. Germline V CDR1 and CDR2: SQVTM, ANQGSEA. This CDR3 region has 14 residues. The CDR3 region is CSLSGGRSTDTQYF.

The chain recombines TRBV10-3 with TRBJ2-7; checking the TCRdb D call of TRBD2 is not possible without DNA. The CDR3 totals 14 residues. CDR1 is ENHRY and CDR2 is SYGVKD in the germline V gene. The CDR3 sequence: CAGSSGGAVDEQYF.

The rearrangement links TRBV5-1 to TRBJ1-4; TCRdb indicates TRBD1, and absent DNA this call remains unverified. Germline V gene data show CDR1 as SGHRS and CDR2 as YFSETQ. There are 15 residues in the CDR3. CDR3 region: CASSPGTGFGEKLFF.

The V gene is TRBV7-6, the J gene TRBJ1-2; TCRdb's D call of TRBD1 is untestable without DNA. The CDR3 runs 13 residues. Germline CDR1 and CDR2: SGHVS and FNYEAQ. The CDR3 loop reads CASSLEQGYGYTF.

V and J are TRBV5-6 and TRBJ2-7. This CDR3 contains 14 residues. CDR1 and CDR2 (germline): SGHDT, YYEEEE. The CDR3 here is CASSLVRGSYEQYF.

The genes are TRBV12-3 or TRBV12-4 and TRBJ2-7; TCRdb's D gene call, TRBD2, goes unchecked for lack of DNA. This CDR3 spans 11 amino acids. CDR3 sequence reads: CASSLLAEQYF.

This chain uses TRBV12-3 or TRBV12-4 with TRBJ2-5; TCRdb reports TRBD1, a call that lacks DNA to check it against. The CDR3 has 12 residues. CDR3 amino acids: CASGAGGETQYF.

This CDR3 reads CASSFDRGVDTQYF. The rearrangement joins TRBV7-9 to TRBJ2-3; TCRdb reports TRBD1, a call that lacks DNA to check it against. Germline V gene sequence: CDR1 SEHNR, CDR2 FQNEAQ (reference sequence). The length of the CDR3 is 14 residues.

This chain links TRBV11-2 with TRBJ1-2. CDR3 length equals 14 residues. The germline V gene encodes CDR1 SGHAT and CDR2 FQNNGV. This CDR3 reads CASSPSGQNYGYTF.

The chain carries TRBV20-1 and TRBJ1-5; the D call from TCRdb, TRBD1, cannot be confirmed without DNA. The CDR3 sequence is 17 residues long. CDR1 is DFQATT, CDR2 SNEGSKA, per germline (reference sequence). Here the CDR3 reads CSATLRNRESSNQPQHF.